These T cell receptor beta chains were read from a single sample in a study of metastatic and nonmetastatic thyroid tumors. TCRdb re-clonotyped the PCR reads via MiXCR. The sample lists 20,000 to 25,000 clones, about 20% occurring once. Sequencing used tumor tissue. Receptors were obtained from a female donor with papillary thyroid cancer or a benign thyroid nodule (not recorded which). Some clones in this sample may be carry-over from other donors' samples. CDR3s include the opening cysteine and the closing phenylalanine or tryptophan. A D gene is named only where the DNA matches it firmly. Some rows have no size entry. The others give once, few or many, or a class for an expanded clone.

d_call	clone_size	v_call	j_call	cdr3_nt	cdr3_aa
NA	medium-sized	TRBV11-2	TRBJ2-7	TGTGCCAGCAGCCTAGGGACAAGCCTAGAGCAGTACTTC	CASSLGTSLEQYF
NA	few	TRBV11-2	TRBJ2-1	TGTGCCAGCAGCTTAGATTCGGGGACCACGGGGCAGTTCTTC	CASSLDSGTTGQFF
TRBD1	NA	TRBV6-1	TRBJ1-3	TGTGCCAGTAGTCGAAAGGGGGCATCTGGAAACACCATATATTTT	CASSRKGASGNTIYF
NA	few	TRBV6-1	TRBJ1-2	TGTGCCAGCAGTCGGGACATGTATAACTATGGCTACACCTTC	CASSRDMYNYGYTF
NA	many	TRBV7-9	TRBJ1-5	TGTGCCAGCAGCCCGGGGGCCTCCCAGGATCAGCCCCAGCATTTT	CASSPGASQDQPQHF
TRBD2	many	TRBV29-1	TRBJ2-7	TGCAGCGTTGGCATCGGGGGGAGCTCCTACGAGCAGTACTTC	CSVGIGGSSYEQYF
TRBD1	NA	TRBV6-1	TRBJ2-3	TGTGCCAGCAGCACCTACAGGGGTGGCACAGATACGCAGTATTTT	CASSTYRGGTDTQYF
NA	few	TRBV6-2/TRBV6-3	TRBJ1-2	TGTGCCAGCAGTTACTCGGCCGGGACTCGGGGTGGCTACACCTTC	CASSYSAGTRGGYTF
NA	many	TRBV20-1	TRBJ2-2	TGCAGTGCTAGAGATCCGCGGCGGGAGAACACCGGGGAGCTGTTTTTT	CSARDPRRENTGELFF
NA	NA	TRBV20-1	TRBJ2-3	TGCAGTGCTAGAGAGGCAGGGTCATGGGACGATACGCAGTATTTT	CSAREAGSWDDTQYF
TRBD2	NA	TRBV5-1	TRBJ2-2	TGCGCCAGCAGCTTGGGACTAGCGGGTAACACCGGGGAGCTGTTTTTT	CASSLGLAGNTGELFF
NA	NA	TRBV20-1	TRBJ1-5	TGCAGTGCTAGTGGGCGAGACTGGCGGAGGCAGCCCCAGCATTTT	CSASGRDWRRQPQHF